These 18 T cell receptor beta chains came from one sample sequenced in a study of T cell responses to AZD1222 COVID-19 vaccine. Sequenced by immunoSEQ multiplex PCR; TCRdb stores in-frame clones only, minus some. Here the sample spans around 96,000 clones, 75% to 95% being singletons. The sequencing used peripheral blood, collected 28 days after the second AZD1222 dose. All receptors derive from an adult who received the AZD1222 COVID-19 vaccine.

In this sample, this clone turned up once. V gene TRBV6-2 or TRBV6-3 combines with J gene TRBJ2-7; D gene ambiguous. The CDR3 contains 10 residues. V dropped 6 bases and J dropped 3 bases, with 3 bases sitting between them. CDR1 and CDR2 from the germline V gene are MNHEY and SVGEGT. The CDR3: CASSHYEQYF. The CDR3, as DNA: TGTGCCAGCAGCCACTACGAGCAGTACTTC.

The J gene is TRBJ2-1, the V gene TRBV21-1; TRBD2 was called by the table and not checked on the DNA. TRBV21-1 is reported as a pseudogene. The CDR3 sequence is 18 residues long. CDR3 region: CASTSGLAPGPDDNEQFF. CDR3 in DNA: TGTGCCAGCACCTCGGGACTAGCGCCAGGCCCCGACGACAATGAGCAGTTCTTC.

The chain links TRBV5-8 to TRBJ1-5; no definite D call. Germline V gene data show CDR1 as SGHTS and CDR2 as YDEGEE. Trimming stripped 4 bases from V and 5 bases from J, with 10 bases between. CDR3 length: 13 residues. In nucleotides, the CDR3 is TGTGCCAGCAGCCCTCGGTATTATCAGCCCCAGCATTTT. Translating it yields CASSPRYYQPQHF.

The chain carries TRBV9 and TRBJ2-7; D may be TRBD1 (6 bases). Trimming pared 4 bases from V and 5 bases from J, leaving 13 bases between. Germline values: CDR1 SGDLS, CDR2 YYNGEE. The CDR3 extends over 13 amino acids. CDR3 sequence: CASSRGFENEQYF. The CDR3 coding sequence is TGTGCCAGCAGCAGGGGGTTCGAGAACGAGCAGTACTTC.

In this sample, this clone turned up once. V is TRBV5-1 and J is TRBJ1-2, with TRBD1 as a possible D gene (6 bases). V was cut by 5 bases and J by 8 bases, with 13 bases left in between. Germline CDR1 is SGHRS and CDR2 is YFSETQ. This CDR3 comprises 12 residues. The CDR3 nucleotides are TGCGCCAGCAGGACGGACAGCCAGGGCTACACCTTC. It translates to CASRTDSQGYTF.

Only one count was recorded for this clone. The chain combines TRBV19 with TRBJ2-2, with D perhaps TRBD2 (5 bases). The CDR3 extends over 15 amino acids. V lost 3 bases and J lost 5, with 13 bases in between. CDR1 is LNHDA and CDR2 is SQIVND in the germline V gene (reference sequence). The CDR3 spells CASSISRPGTGELFF. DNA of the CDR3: TGTGCCAGTAGTATCTCTAGGCCGGGGACCGGGGAGCTGTTTTTT. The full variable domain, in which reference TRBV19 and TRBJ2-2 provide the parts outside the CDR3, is DGGITQSPKYLFRKEGQNVTLSCEQNLNHDAMYWYRQDPGQGLRLIYYSQIVNDFQKGDIAEGYSVSREKKESFPLTVTSAQKNPTAFYLCASSISRPGTGELFFGEGSRLTVL.

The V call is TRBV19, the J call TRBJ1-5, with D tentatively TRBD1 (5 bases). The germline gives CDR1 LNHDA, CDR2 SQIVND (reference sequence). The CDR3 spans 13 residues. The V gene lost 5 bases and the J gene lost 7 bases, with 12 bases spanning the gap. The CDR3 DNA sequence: TGTGCCAGTAGTCCCAGGAGGGACCAGCCCCAGCATTTT. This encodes CASSPRRDQPQHF.

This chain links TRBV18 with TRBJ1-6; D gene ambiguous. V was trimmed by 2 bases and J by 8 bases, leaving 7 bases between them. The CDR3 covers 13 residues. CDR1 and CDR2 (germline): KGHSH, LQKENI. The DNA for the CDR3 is TGTGCCAGCTCACCAAGTCGTGATTCACCCCTCCACTTT. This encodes CASSPSRDSPLHF. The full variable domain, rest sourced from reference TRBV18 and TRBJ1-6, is NAGVMQNPRHLVRRRGQEARLRCSPMKGHSHVYWYRQLPEEGLKFMVYLQKENIIDESGMPKERFSAEFPKEGPSILRIQQVVRGDSAAYFCASSPSRDSPLHFGNGTRLTVT.

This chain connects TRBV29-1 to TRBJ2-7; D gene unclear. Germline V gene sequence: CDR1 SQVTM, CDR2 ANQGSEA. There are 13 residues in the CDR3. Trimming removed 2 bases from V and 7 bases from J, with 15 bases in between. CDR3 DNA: TGCAGCGTTGAATGGTTCCTAGGGCGGGAGCAGTACTTC. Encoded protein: CSVEWFLGREQYF.

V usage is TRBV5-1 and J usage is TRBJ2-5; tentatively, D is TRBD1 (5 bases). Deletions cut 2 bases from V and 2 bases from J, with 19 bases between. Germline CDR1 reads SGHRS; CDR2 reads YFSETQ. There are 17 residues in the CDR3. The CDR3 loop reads CASSLGPDPSGQETQYF. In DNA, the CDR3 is TGCGCCAGCAGCTTAGGGCCGGATCCCTCAGGGCAAGAGACCCAGTACTTC.

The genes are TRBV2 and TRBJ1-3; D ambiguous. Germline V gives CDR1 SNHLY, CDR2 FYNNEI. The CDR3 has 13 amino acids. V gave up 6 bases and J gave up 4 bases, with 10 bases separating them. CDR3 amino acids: CASRSGSGNTIYF. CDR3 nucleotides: TGTGCCAGCAGGTCGGGGTCCGGAAACACCATATATTTT.

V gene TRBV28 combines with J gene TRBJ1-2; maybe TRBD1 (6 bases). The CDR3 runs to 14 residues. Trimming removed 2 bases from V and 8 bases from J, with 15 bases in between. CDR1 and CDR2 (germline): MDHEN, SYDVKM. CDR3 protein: CASSLNWAGVGYTF. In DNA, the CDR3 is TGTGCCAGCAGTTTAAATTGGGCAGGGGTCGGCTACACCTTC.

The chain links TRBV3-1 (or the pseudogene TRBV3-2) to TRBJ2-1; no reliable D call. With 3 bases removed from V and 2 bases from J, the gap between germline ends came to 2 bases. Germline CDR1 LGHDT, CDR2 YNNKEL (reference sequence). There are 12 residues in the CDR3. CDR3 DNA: TGTGCCAGCAGCCACCCCTACAATGAGCAGTTCTTC. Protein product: CASSHPYNEQFF.

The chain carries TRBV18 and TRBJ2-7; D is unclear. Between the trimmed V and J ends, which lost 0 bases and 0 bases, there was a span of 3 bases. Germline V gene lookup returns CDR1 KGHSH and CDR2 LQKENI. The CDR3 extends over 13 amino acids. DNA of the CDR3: TGTGCCAGCTCACCACCGGGCTCCTACGAGCAGTACTTC. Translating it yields CASSPPGSYEQYF.

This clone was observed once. CDR3 residues: CASGLGRDANTGELFF. In DNA, the CDR3 is TGTGCCAGCGGCCTGGGACGGGACGCGAACACCGGGGAGCTGTTTTTT. This chain joins TRBV11-1 and TRBJ2-2; D tentatively fits TRBD1 or TRBD2 (5 bases each). V was shortened by 8 bases and J by 0 bases, with 16 bases between the two germline ends. This CDR3 region has 16 residues. Looked up from germline, CDR1 is SGHAT and CDR2 is FQDESV (reference sequence).

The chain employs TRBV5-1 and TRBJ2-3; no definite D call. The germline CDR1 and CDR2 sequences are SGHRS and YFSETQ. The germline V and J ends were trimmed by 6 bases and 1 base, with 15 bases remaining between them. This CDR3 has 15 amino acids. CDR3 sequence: CASTPGRGGTDTQYF. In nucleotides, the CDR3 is TGCGCCAGCACCCCCGGGCGCGGAGGCACAGATACGCAGTATTTT. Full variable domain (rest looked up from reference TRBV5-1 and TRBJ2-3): KAGVTQTPRYLIKTRGQQVTLSCSPISGHRSVSWYQQTPGQGLQFLFEYFSETQRNKGNFPGRFSGRQFSNSRSEMNVSTLELGDSALYLCASTPGRGGTDTQYFGPGTRLTVL.

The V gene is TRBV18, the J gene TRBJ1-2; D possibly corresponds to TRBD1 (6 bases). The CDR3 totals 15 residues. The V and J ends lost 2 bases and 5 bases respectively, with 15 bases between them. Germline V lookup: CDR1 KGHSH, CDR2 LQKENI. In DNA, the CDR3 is TGTGCCAGCTCACCAGAACAGGGTCCCAAATATGGCTACACCTTC. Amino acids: CASSPEQGPKYGYTF.

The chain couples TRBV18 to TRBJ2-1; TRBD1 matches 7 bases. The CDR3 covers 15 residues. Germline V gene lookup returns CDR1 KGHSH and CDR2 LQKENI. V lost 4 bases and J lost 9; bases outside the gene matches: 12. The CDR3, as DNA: TGTGCCAGCTCACGTCTAGGGGGCTCCCGACTTGAGCAGTTCTTC. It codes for CASSRLGGSRLEQFF.